This T cell receptor beta chain is drawn from a study of vaccination effects on CD4 cells after COVID-19. Study-wide results and caveats: Infection- and vaccine-induced clones contracted markedly late after vaccination.

Before sequencing took place, the ViraFEST assay used viral peptide pools to expand antigen-specific CD4+ T cells. CD4+ T cell isolation took place after nine to eleven days of culture. The researchers cultured some 1.9 million PBMC per well with 8 to 10 IU/ml IL-2 and about 10 ug/ml peptides. Half the medium was swapped for IL-2 medium on days 3 and 7. Using immunoSEQ multiplex PCR, the repertoire was profiled, and TCRdb retains in-frame clones only, with some absent. The sample includes tens of thousands of clones, 74% of them seen just once. On this clone itself: Its specificity is unknown.

CDR1 and CDR2 from the germline V gene are MNHNY and SVGAGI (reference sequence). The length of the CDR3 is 15 residues. The V end was cut by 3 bases, the J end by 0 bases, with 6 bases between. This receptor was obtained from a human donor who received a COVID-19 vaccine. The chain links TRBV6-6 to TRBJ2-6; no reliable D call. Specimen: CD4+ T cells from PBMCs cultured with HCoV-229E spike peptides, collected before COVID-19 vaccination. DNA for the CDR3: TGTGCCAGCAGTTATTGGCGCTCTGGGGCCAACGTCCTGACTTTC. Its translation: CASSYWRSGANVLTF.